The 13 T cell receptor beta chains given below trace back to one sample, sequenced in a study of blood T cell repertoires in COVID-19. Clones were sequenced by immunoSEQ multiplex PCR, and TCRdb holds only the in-frame ones, with some missing. Found here are 350,000 to 450,000 clones, 85% of them singletons; the top ten hold roughly 3.7%. The specimen sequenced was peripheral blood. The receptor set was obtained from a young woman with acute or convalescent COVID-19.

The chain uses TRBV6-5 and TRBJ1-1, with 9 bases lining up with TRBD1. From germline, CDR1 is MNHEY and CDR2 SVGAGI. The CDR3 extends over 14 amino acids. Unmatched junction bases numbered 10, after V lost 10 bases and J lost 4 bases. CDR3 sequence (DNA): TGTGCCACCTACCCGGGACAGGGTTTCACTGAAGCTTTCTTT. Translating it yields CATYPGQGFTEAFF.

The chain carries TRBV5-8 and TRBJ1-2, with TRBD1 matching over 7 bases. Germline CDR1 reads SGHTS; CDR2 reads YDEGEE. The length of the CDR3 is 11 residues. J lost 13 bases, V lost 4 bases, and 7 bases had no gene match. CDR3 sequence: CASSRTGRATF. The DNA of the CDR3 is TGTGCCAGCAGCAGGACAGGAAGGGCCACCTTC.

The chain has TRBV5-5 and TRBJ2-2, with D possibly matching TRBD2 (5 bases). The CDR3 is 16 amino acids. The germline V gene encodes CDR1 SGHKS and CDR2 YYEKEE (reference sequence). The V end lost 4 bases, the J end lost 1 base, and 14 bases lay between the germline ends. The CDR3 here is CASSPQAGRNTGELFF. As DNA, the CDR3 is TGTGCCAGCAGCCCTCAGGCGGGCAGGAACACCGGGGAGCTGTTTTTT.

The chain has TRBV27 and TRBJ2-1; no reliable D call. The CDR3 loop spans 14 amino acids. Trimming left V 3 bases short and J 6 bases short, with 12 bases between. CDR1 and CDR2 (germline): MNHEY, SMNVEV (reference sequence). For the CDR3, the DNA is TGTGCCAGCAGTTTTTCGGGTATGGGCAATGAGCAGTTCTTC. It encodes CASSFSGMGNEQFF.

The chain uses TRBV28 and TRBJ1-1; TRBD1 might be the D (5 bases). The germline gives CDR1 MDHEN, CDR2 SYDVKM. The length of the CDR3 is 15 residues. V lost 5 bases, J lost 5 bases, and 18 bases lay in between. The CDR3 protein is CASSLKRTAGTEAFF. CDR3 DNA: TGTGCCAGCAGTCTAAAGAGGACGGCAGGGACTGAAGCTTTCTTT.

The chain links TRBV28 to TRBJ2-7; D is possibly TRBD2 (7 bases). The germline gives CDR1 MDHEN, CDR2 SYDVKM. V was clipped by 6 bases and J by 7 bases, with 25 bases between them. This CDR3 contains 16 residues. CDR3 nucleotides: TGTGCCAGCAGCAATATCCAAGGGGGGGCTCGAGGGGAGCAGTACTTC. Its protein is CASSNIQGGARGEQYF.

The chain is built from TRBV2 and TRBJ1-5; the match to TRBD1 covers 9 bases. V was pared by 5 bases and J by 4 bases, with 3 bases of the junction left unmatched. CDR1 SNHLY and CDR2 FYNNEI come from the germline V gene. The CDR3 is 14 amino acids. CDR3 nucleotide sequence: TGTGCCAGCAGTAATGACAGGGGGAATCAGCCCCAGCATTTT. Amino acid sequence: CASSNDRGNQPQHF.

The chain is built from TRBV28 and TRBJ1-1, with D possibly being TRBD1 (6 bases). There are 13 residues in the CDR3. Trimming pared 3 bases from V and 9 bases from J, leaving 14 bases between. Per the germline V gene, CDR1 is MDHEN and CDR2 is SYDVKM. The CDR3 coding sequence is TGTGCCAGCAGTTTTCTAACAGGGTTTAAAGCTTTCTTT. Its protein is CASSFLTGFKAFF.

Written as DNA, the CDR3 is TGTGCCAGCTCACCACGTTTCGACCAAGAGACCCAGTACTTC. This gives the protein CASSPRFDQETQYF. The J gene is TRBJ2-5, the V gene TRBV18; D remains ambiguous. With 1 base removed from V and 0 bases from J, the gap between germline ends came to 6 bases. The CDR3 extends over 14 amino acids. Looked up from germline, CDR1 is KGHSH and CDR2 is LQKENI.

The chain has TRBV11-2 and TRBJ2-7, with a tentative D call TRBD1 (5 bases). V lost 4 bases and J 0 bases, leaving 10 bases between the germline ends. This CDR3 comprises 14 residues. CDR1 and CDR2 from the germline V gene are SGHAT and FQNNGV. The chain's CDR3 is CASSSQGPSYEQYF. The DNA of the CDR3 is TGTGCCAGCAGCTCCCAGGGTCCCTCCTACGAGCAGTACTTC.

The chain recombines TRBV9 with TRBJ2-5, with TRBD1 matching 10 bases. Germline V gene sequence: CDR1 SGDLS, CDR2 YYNGEE. CDR3 length: 16 amino acids. V lost 0 bases to trimming and J lost 5 bases; unmatched junction nucleotides: 7. The CDR3 is CASSVGGRDRGETQYF. CDR3 DNA sequence: TGTGCCAGCAGCGTAGGCGGTCGGGACAGGGGTGAGACCCAGTACTTC.

This clone occurred a few times. The chain carries TRBV28 and TRBJ2-1; 9 bases are shared with TRBD1. This CDR3 is built from 12 residues. CDR1 is MDHEN, CDR2 SYDVKM, per germline. V dropped 5 bases and J dropped 15; count of bases not matched to a gene: 8. The CDR3 protein is CASSTGGGMAFF. For the CDR3, the DNA is TGTGCCAGCAGTACAGGGGGCGGGATGGCGTTCTTC.

V gene TRBV27 combines with J gene TRBJ1-5; a weak D match, TRBD1 (6 bases). Germline CDR1 is MNHEY and CDR2 is SMNVEV (reference sequence). This CDR3 contains 15 residues. V gave up 5 bases and J gave up 1 base, with 12 bases separating them. The CDR3 protein is CASSISGGSNQPQHF. The CDR3 DNA sequence: TGTGCCAGCAGTATAAGCGGGGGCAGCAATCAGCCCCAGCATTTT.